These 24 T cell receptor beta chains came from one sample sequenced in a study of T cell repertoires in cytomegalovirus infection. Antigens of these TCRs are unknown. TCRdb called the reads again in MiXCR, with one record for every CDR3 protein. The profile shows fewer than 1,000,000 distinct CDR3 sequences, roughly 31% of them singletons. Specimen: cultured CD8+ T cells from PBMCs, collected from culture after CMV antigen stimulation. These receptors were obtained from a human donor in good health (CMV status not recorded). Some clones in this sample may be carry-over from other donors' samples.

The chain couples TRBV27 to TRBJ2-3; 7 positions match TRBD2. CDR3 length: 15 residues. J was trimmed by 0 bases and V by 3 bases; bases with no gene match: 3. Germline V gene data show CDR1 as MNHEY and CDR2 as SMNVEV (reference sequence). CDR3 bases: TGTGCCAGCAGTTTCATCGGGGGGAGCACAGATACGCAGTATTTT. This gives the protein CASSFIGGSTDTQYF.

This clonotype was seen a few times. V and J are TRBV7-2 and TRBJ2-1, with 8 bases matching TRBD2. Germline V CDR1 and CDR2: SGHTA, FQGNSA. The CDR3 loop spans 17 amino acids. With 4 bases clipped from V and 6 bases from J, the junction kept 14 bases outside the gene matches. CDR3 in amino acids: CASSSSIAGSYGNEQFF. CDR3 nucleotides: TGTGCCAGCAGCTCCTCTATAGCGGGGAGCTATGGCAATGAGCAGTTCTTC.

This clonotype was picked up many times. This rearrangement joins TRBV7-6 to TRBJ2-3; D gene uncertain. The CDR3 totals 15 residues. The germline V gene has CDR1 SGHVS and CDR2 FNYEAQ. V was pared by 1 base and J by 0 bases, with 8 bases between. CDR3 amino acids: CASSLEARSTDTQYF. CDR3 DNA sequence: TGTGCCAGCAGCTTAGAGGCTAGAAGCACAGATACGCAGTATTTT.

The chain combines TRBV6-5 with TRBJ2-1; D possibly corresponds to TRBD1 (5 bases). The CDR3 is made up of 12 amino acids. Germline CDR1 reads MNHEY; CDR2 reads SVGAGI. The V end lost 6 bases, the J end lost 5 bases, and 8 bases lay between the germline ends. The CDR3 spells CASRGHNNEQFF. In DNA, the CDR3 is TGTGCCAGCAGAGGACACAACAATGAGCAGTTCTTC.

This rearrangement joins TRBV7-9 to TRBJ1-1; D ambiguous. V was pared by 5 bases and J by 8 bases, with 15 bases between. The CDR3 is 13 residues long. Germline CDR1 is SEHNR and CDR2 is FQNEAQ (reference sequence). CDR3 loop: CASSHHYRGEAFF. CDR3 DNA: TGTGCCAGCAGCCACCATTATCGTGGAGAAGCTTTCTTT.

The CDR3 here is CASSTYTGHQSAEAFF. The CDR3, as DNA: TGTGCCAGTAGTACTTATACGGGACACCAAAGCGCTGAAGCTTTCTTT. The rearrangement uses TRBV19 and TRBJ1-1, with D perhaps matching TRBD1 (6 bases). From germline, CDR1 is LNHDA and CDR2 SQIVND (reference sequence). Trimming pared 4 bases from V and 6 bases from J, leaving 21 bases between. This CDR3 spans 16 amino acids.

The V gene is TRBV4-1, the J gene TRBJ2-2; 8 nucleotides line up with TRBD1. The V gene's germline CDR1 is MGHRA and CDR2 YSYEKL. The CDR3 spans 15 residues. V lost 4 bases to trimming and J lost 4 bases; unmatched junction nucleotides: 5. The CDR3 sequence is CASSPDREITGELFF. CDR3 nucleotides: TGCGCCAGCAGCCCGGACAGGGAGATCACCGGGGAGCTGTTTTTT.

This clonotype was picked up many times. The chain has TRBV6-1 and TRBJ1-5, with D uncertain. CDR1 and CDR2 (germline): MNHNS, SASEGT. The CDR3 consists of 16 residues. Trimming stripped 1 base from V and 3 bases from J, with 13 bases between. The CDR3: CASSEGSFRNNQPQHF. CDR3 sequence (DNA): TGTGCCAGCAGTGAAGGAAGTTTCAGAAACAATCAGCCCCAGCATTTT.

The rearrangement joins TRBV27 to TRBJ2-7, with TRBD2 matching over 7 bases. Trimming removed 4 bases from V and 3 bases from J; junction bases left unmatched: 9. CDR1 is MNHEY and CDR2 is SMNVEV in the germline V gene (reference sequence). The CDR3 length is 15 residues. The CDR3 loop reads CASSSRGVLFYEQYF. CDR3 in DNA: TGTGCCAGCAGTTCTCGGGGGGTTTTGTTCTACGAGCAGTACTTC.

Many counts were recorded for this clonotype. V gene TRBV12-3 or TRBV12-4 combines with J gene TRBJ2-7; 7 positions agree with TRBD1. V shed 5 bases, J shed 4 bases, and the junction held 14 bases outside the gene matches. There are 16 residues in the CDR3. Written as DNA, the CDR3 is TGTGCCAGCAGTCTGCCTAGGGGACAGAATCGTTACGAGCAGTACTTC. Residues: CASSLPRGQNRYEQYF.

V gene TRBV7-9 combines with J gene TRBJ2-2, with TRBD2 matching over 12 bases. In germline, CDR1 is SEHNR, CDR2 FQNEAQ (reference sequence). CDR3 length: 16 amino acids. The V segment lost 5 bases and the J segment 4 bases; nucleotides outside the gene matches: 5. The CDR3 region has the DNA TGTGCCAGCAGCCCCACTAGCGGGGGGAGCACCGGGGAGCTGTTTTTT. It codes for CASSPTSGGSTGELFF.

The table lists this clonotype with a few counts. The chain recombines TRBV6-2 or TRBV6-3 with TRBJ2-5, with D possibly being TRBD1 (6 bases). Germline CDR1 is MNHEY and CDR2 is SVGEGT. The CDR3 is 16 amino acids. V lost 7 bases to trimming and J lost 1 base, with 19 bases between them. CDR3 sequence reads: CASNQPGQIFQETQYF. The CDR3 DNA reads as TGTGCCAGCAACCAACCGGGACAAATATTCCAAGAGACCCAGTACTTC.

This clonotype was detected many times. The chain has TRBV7-2 and TRBJ2-1; 11 bases match TRBD1. CDR3 length equals 18 residues. Losses at the gene ends were 6 bases for V and 5 bases for J; bases not matched to a gene: 15. The germline gives CDR1 SGHTA, CDR2 FQGNSA. CDR3 region: CASSLYPIRDRGDNEQFF. The CDR3 nucleotides are TGTGCCAGCAGTCTATACCCGATCCGGGACAGGGGGGACAATGAGCAGTTCTTC.

This clonotype has more than one count but fewer than ten. The rearrangement uses TRBV4-1 and TRBJ1-5, with 7 bases that match TRBD1. This CDR3 region has 16 residues. Germline CDR1 is MGHRA and CDR2 is YSYEKL. J was trimmed by 3 bases and V by 1 base; bases with no gene match: 6. CDR3 region: CASSQAKGGPNQPQHF. For the CDR3, the DNA is TGCGCCAGCAGCCAAGCGAAAGGGGGCCCCAATCAGCCCCAGCATTTT.

The CDR3 nucleotides are TGTGCCAGCATGGGTCTAGCGGGGCGAGATACGCAGTATTTT. As protein: CASMGLAGRDTQYF. The chain carries TRBV2 and TRBJ2-3; 9 nucleotides line up with TRBD2. The CDR3 extends over 14 amino acids. J lost 5 bases, V lost 7 bases, and 7 bases had no gene match. Germline V gene lookup returns CDR1 SNHLY and CDR2 FYNNEI.

This sequence joins TRBV25-1 and TRBJ2-7; D uncertain. V was clipped by 1 base and J by 1 base, with 11 bases between them. This CDR3 has 15 amino acids. Germline CDR1 reads MGHDK; CDR2 reads SYGVNS. CDR3 sequence (DNA): TGTGCCAGCAGTGAATTGTCCCCGGGTTCCTACGAGCAGTACTTC. Protein: CASSELSPGSYEQYF.

This clonotype turned up a few times. This chain connects TRBV12-3 or TRBV12-4 to TRBJ2-1; 8 bases align to TRBD1. V lost 5 bases to trimming and J lost 1 base; unmatched junction nucleotides: 7. The CDR3 runs to 16 residues. CDR3 DNA sequence: TGTGCCAGCAGTCTCCGGGACAGGCGATCCTACAATGAGCAGTTCTTC. Protein: CASSLRDRRSYNEQFF.

The CDR3 reads CASSQLLAGESSYEQYF. The CDR3 bases are TGTGCCAGCAGCCAACTTTTAGCGGGGGAATCCTCCTACGAGCAGTACTTC. The V call is TRBV4-2, the J call TRBJ2-7, with 9 bases matching TRBD2. Germline-derived CDR1 and CDR2 are LGHNA and YNFKEQ. This CDR3 has 17 residues. V trimming: 2 bases; J trimming: 0 bases; junction bases outside the gene matches: 8.

This clonotype has more than one count but fewer than ten. V gene TRBV12-3 or TRBV12-4 combines with J gene TRBJ1-1; D perhaps matches TRBD1 (5 bases). This CDR3 has 15 amino acids. V was pared by 4 bases and J by 1 base, with 13 bases between. Here the CDR3 reads CASSSRRGRNTEAFF. CDR3 bases: TGTGCCAGCAGTTCAAGACGGGGACGGAACACTGAAGCTTTCTTT.

The V and J genes are TRBV2 and TRBJ2-3, with D perhaps matching TRBD1 (6 bases). The germline V gene has CDR1 SNHLY and CDR2 FYNNEI. This CDR3 region has 13 residues. The germline V and J ends were trimmed by 5 bases and 3 bases, with 9 bases remaining between them. CDR3 DNA sequence: TGTGCCAGCAGTTTTGGACAGACAGATACGCAGTATTTT. Translating it yields CASSFGQTDTQYF. Filled out from reference TRBV2 and TRBJ2-3, the complete variable domain reads EPEVTQTPSHQVTQMGQEVILRCVPISNHLYFYWYRQILGQKVEFLVSFYNNEISEKSEIFDDQFSVERPDGSNFTLKIRSTKLEDSAMYFCASSFGQTDTQYFGPGTRLTVL.

J is TRBJ2-1 and V is TRBV6-2 or TRBV6-3; perhaps D is TRBD1 or TRBD2 (5 bases each). Germline values: CDR1 MNHEY, CDR2 SVGEGT. This CDR3 comprises 13 residues. Trimming took 4 bases from V and 6 from J, leaving 10 bases between them. CDR3 in DNA: TGTGCCAGCAGTTGGGGACGGTTCAATGAGCAGTTCTTC. The encoded protein is CASSWGRFNEQFF.

The chain recombines TRBV6-2 or TRBV6-3 with TRBJ1-5; 12 bases align to TRBD1. CDR1 MNHEY and CDR2 SVGEGT come from the germline V gene. CDR3 length: 18 residues. With V trimmed by 1 base and J by 0 bases, 4 bases remained unmatched. CDR3 loop: CASSYWGTGGYSNQPQHF. CDR3 in DNA: TGTGCCAGCAGTTACTGGGGGACAGGGGGCTATAGCAATCAGCCCCAGCATTTT.

The rearrangement links TRBV20-1 to TRBJ2-5; 9 positions agree with TRBD2. V shed 0 bases and J 2 bases; nucleotides not matched to a gene: 7. Germline CDR1 and CDR2: DFQATT and SNEGSKA (reference sequence). This CDR3 has 16 residues. Here the CDR3 DNA reads TGCAGTGCTAGAGATCTGAGCGGGGGGATTCAAGAGACCCAGTACTTC. As protein: CSARDLSGGIQETQYF.

This clonotype has a handful of counts. The V call is TRBV19, the J call TRBJ1-1; D unclear. The V end was cut by 7 bases, the J end by 4 bases, with 13 bases between. Germline CDR1 LNHDA, CDR2 SQIVND (reference sequence). The CDR3 is 13 amino acids. CDR3 in amino acids: CASTEDIGTEAFF. The CDR3 DNA follows: TGTGCCAGTACCGAGGATATCGGCACTGAAGCTTTCTTT.